This T cell receptor (beta chain) was found in a study of T-cell memory formation after mild COVID-19. Looking at the study overall: Largely, TCR clusters stayed within a single donor.

This clonotype has just a few counts. Antigen specificity is unknown. Findings of the study overall: Certain responding clones were present in pre-infection memory, suggesting participation of cross-reactive memory.

Germline assignment: CDR1 SGHRS and CDR2 YFSETQ. The ends were cut back, 6 bases at V and 2 bases at J, with 16 bases in the middle. This CDR3 region has 15 residues. The TCR alpha and TCR beta cDNA libraries, bearing sample barcodes and UMIs, were generated by 5'RACE using constant-segment primers. TCRdb called the 5' RACE reads again in MiXCR, with one record for every CDR3 protein. The data show 400,000 to 500,000 distinct CDR3 sequences, with 24% seen just once and around 9% held by the top ten. The sequence was obtained from an adult woman who had mild COVID-19 (a few samples of this study predate the infection). Cell type and time point are not known. The chain carries TRBV5-1 and TRBJ2-3; D not certain. Sample: PBMCs or a T cell subset sorted from them (not recorded which). CDR3 protein: CASTDLSALTDTQYF. The CDR3 DNA reads as TGCGCCAGCACCGACCTCTCCGCCCTCACAGATACGCAGTATTTT.